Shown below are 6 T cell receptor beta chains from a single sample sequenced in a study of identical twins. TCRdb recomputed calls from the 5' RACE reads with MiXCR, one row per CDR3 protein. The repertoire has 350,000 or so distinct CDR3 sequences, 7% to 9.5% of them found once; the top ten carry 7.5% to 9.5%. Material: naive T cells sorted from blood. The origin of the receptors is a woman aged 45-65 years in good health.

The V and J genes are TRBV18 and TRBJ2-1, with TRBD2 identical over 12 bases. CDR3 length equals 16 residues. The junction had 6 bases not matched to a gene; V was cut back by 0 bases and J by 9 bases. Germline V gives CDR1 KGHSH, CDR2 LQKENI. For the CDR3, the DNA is TGTGCCAGCTCACCACCGGCTAGCGGGAGGGGGAGTGAGCAGTTCTTC. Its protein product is CASSPPASGRGSEQFF.

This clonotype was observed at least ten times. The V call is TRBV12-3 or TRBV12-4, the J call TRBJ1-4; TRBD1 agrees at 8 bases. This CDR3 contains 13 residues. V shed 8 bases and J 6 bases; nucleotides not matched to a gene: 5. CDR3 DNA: TGTGCCAGCCGGACAGGGATTGATGAAAAACTGTTTTTT. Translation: CASRTGIDEKLFF.

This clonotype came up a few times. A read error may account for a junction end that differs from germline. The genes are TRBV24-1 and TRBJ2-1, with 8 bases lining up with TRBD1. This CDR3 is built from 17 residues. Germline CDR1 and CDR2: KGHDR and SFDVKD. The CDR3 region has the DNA TGTGCCACCAGTGATGTACAGGGGGACAACTCCTACAATGAGCAGCTCTTC. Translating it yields CATSDVQGDNSYNEQLF.

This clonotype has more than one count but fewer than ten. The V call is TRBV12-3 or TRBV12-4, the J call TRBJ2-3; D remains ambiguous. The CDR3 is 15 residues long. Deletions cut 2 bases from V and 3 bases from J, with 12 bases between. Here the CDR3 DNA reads TGTGCCAGCAGTTTATGGCCGCAAGGGACAGATACGCAGTATTTT. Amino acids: CASSLWPQGTDTQYF.

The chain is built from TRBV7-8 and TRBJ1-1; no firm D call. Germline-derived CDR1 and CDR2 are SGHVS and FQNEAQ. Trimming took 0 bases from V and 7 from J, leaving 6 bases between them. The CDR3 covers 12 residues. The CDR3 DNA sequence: TGTGCCAGCAGCTTAGCGCCCCATGAAGCTTTCTTT. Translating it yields CASSLAPHEAFF.

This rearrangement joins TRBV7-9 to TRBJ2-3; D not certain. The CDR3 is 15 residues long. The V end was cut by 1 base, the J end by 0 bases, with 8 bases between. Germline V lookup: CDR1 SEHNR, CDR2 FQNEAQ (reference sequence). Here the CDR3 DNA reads TGTGCCAGCAGCTTAGTCGAGCCTAGCACAGATACGCAGTATTTT. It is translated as CASSLVEPSTDTQYF.